This TCR beta chain was identified during a study of human T cells and chemical hapten exposure. Time point indicated: pre-sensitization, week 0. Treatment noted: therapeutic diphenylcyclopropenone sensitization with weekly scalp DPC. The CDR3 contains 15 residues. Germline V gene data show CDR1 as DFQATT and CDR2 as SNEGSKA (reference sequence). V lost 3 bases, J lost 2 bases, and 16 bases lay in between. MiXCR, applied by TCRdb to the RACE reads, yields one record per CDR3 protein. Of about 250,000 distinct CDR3 sequences listed, roughly 7.4% are singletons. The J gene is TRBJ1-2, the V gene TRBV20-1, with no clear D. This TCR was recovered from a man in his late teens or twenties with alopecia areata. Some clones in this sample may be carry-over from other donors' samples. The material was whole blood, obtained in connection with sensitization to the hapten diphenylcyclopropenone (DPC). The CDR3 is CSASRYLIRNYGYTF. DNA of the CDR3: TGCAGTGCTAGCAGGTACCTTATTAGGAACTATGGCTACACCTTC.